This paragraph reports one TCR beta chain. Its recognized antigen is unknown. Other DNA sequences in the sample encode the same CDR3. The cohort was made up of about 670 healthy bone marrow donors. Cohort members were all nominally healthy when sampled, although unrecorded immune exposures were likely present. The donor tested CMV seropositive, placing the donor among the roughly 300 seropositive members of the cohort. Every donor gave a peripheral blood sample, and the peripheral blood mononuclear cells from that sample were used for TCR beta sequencing. Genomic DNA extraction from the blood cell samples was performed with the Qiagen DNeasy Blood Extraction Kit. This sample is part of a study of cytomegalovirus exposure and HLA in healthy donors (dated by TCRdb to between 2016 and 2019). With respect to the entire study: In an earlier analysis of around 540 of the donors, 276 Gb of sequence data and 100 million or so unique TCR beta sequences from roughly 200 million T cells were reported. Rather than drawing on any new phenotypic data, the later analysis identified candidate immune exposures from TCR beta sequences and the way those sequences occurred across donors. Besides the first cohort of some 670 subjects, a separate validation cohort made up of 95 to 150 different subjects was used. The aim of the study was to test whether cataloging public T cell receptors could identify signatures of past pathogen exposure. All discovery cohort repertoires had been generated on a single sequencing platform. The number of typed donors differed by locus: about 620-640 for A, B, C, DRB1 and DQB1; 500 to 550 for DQA1; around 610 for DPA1; and some 470 for DPB1. A later analysis re-examined previously published TCR beta repertoires from just over 650 donors and added high-resolution HLA genotyping to investigate patterns of TCR occurrence. Roughly 320 gigabases of sequencing data and around 80 million unique TCR sequences made up an early release that covered several hundred HLA-typed donors. HLA typing covered class I and class II loci at four-digit resolution. High-throughput TCR immunosequencing, statistical association of individual TCRs with disease status, and machine learning were combined to predict cytomegalovirus infection status. A few DR-DQ haplotypes were treated as single units for association and clustering because of strong linkage in the cohort. Across 398 genotyped donors of the cohort, an average of 235,054 unique TCR beta nucleotide sequences per donor were sequenced, and roughly 20% of those sequences were non-productive. The genetic ancestry cluster associated with self-reported Caucasian donors included roughly four fifths of the approximately 410 genotyped donors. Using immunosequencing, the study profiled T cell repertoires from 500 to 800 subjects and related those repertoires to cytomegalovirus serostatus. To decide whether each TCR beta V gene segment behaved as functional or pseudogenic, an earlier analysis of several hundred of the donors relied on high-throughput TCR beta sequencing. In a later genetic analysis, genome-wide SNP genotypes for about 55% of the roughly 670 donors were used, and that subset was treated as a discovery cohort. Donor age, sex, ethnicity and CMV serostatus were collected together with the repertoire data. On the study overall, not on this receptor specifically: The classifier was reported to diagnose cytomegalovirus status with high specificity and sensitivity in both the original cohort and the validation cohort. At a false discovery rate of 0.05, a later analysis linked about 17,000 TCR beta sequences to specific HLA alleles. For the cohort, immune exposure information was limited to CMV serostatus. A later genetic analysis reported fewer N-insertions in productive TCRs among donors in an Asian-associated ancestry cluster than the roughly 700-donor mean. Most TCR sequences were observed very rarely across donors, whereas some public TCRs were present in many individuals. A later analysis found that TCR association rates varied across HLA loci, with DRB1 alleles showing the most associated TCRs and HLA-C alleles the fewest. Only TCR beta chains were sequenced in this cohort, and the absence of alpha or paired-chain data limited detectable features. In an earlier analysis of about 550 of the donors, most TCR beta V segments were observed in productive rearrangements about 90% or about 30% of the time, broadly matching IMGT annotations. Roughly uniform sequencing depth across donors was assumed in presence/absence analyses, although this assumption may not hold. In a later analysis, HLA-associated TCR beta chains were found to be more clonally expanded and to have lower generation probabilities than equally common non-associated chains. When HLA alleles, especially DR and DQ, strongly co-occurred, TCR associations were difficult to assign to individual alleles. A few of the identified cytomegalovirus-associated TCR beta chains were confirmed in vitro to be specific for cytomegalovirus antigens. A further reported finding was that TCR beta sequences accurately predicted the HLA-A and HLA-B alleles for most subjects in the first cohort. Some IMGT-functional V segments, including TRBV6-2 and TRBV6-3, could not be distinguished by the 87-base-pair reads and were therefore excluded. In a later genetic analysis, a missense DCLRE1C variant was associated with V-gene and J-gene trimming of TCR beta chains, and the association was replicated in an independent cohort. Correlated functional status among segregating V segments might reflect linkage disequilibrium, but an unknown experimental factor could not be ruled out. Most CMV-associated TCR beta chains appeared to be HLA-restricted in a later analysis, and the HLA associations seemed to be driven largely by CMV exposure. The study listed 150 to 200 TCR beta chains as associated with cytomegalovirus. Because counts were too low, about 18 rarely observed V segments, including chromosome 9 orphons, were excluded from the earlier analysis of around 590 of the donors. A cluster of highly shared sequence variants was judged likely to be a technical artifact of the sequencing pipeline. It was suggested by the authors that the approach could potentially be generalized to other disease states and immunological phenotypes. Several of the top co-occurrence clusters appeared to be linked to parvovirus B19, influenza, CMV and Epstein-Barr virus, according to a later analysis. Because some donors lacked HLA typing at each locus, the association tests relied only on the typed subset.

The library was produced with the immunoSEQ multiplex PCR assay. A mixture of 60 forward primers for TCR Vbeta segments and 13 reverse primers for TCR Jbeta segments was used in the multiplex PCR. Amplification of the CDR3 region of rearranged TCR beta genes was performed with a multiplex PCR assay on genomic DNA. Amplified TCR beta libraries were sequenced as 87-base-pair reads on the Illumina HiSeq System. Under the source paper's analysis protocol: A later analysis counted about 80 million unique TCR beta chains across the 550 to 700 repertoires, and roughly 11 million of these chains were shared by at least two donors. Raw reads were error-corrected and collapsed into unique sequences with a nearest-neighbor algorithm that merged closely related sequences to remove PCR and sequencing errors. V, D and J gene segments were assigned by aligning CDR3 sequences to IMGT reference sequences. Each retained sequence needed at least a six-nucleotide match to both a V gene segment and a J gene segment. A rearrangement was called productive if the CDR3 had no stop codons and remained in frame with V and J, and every other rearrangement was called non-productive. Following IMGT convention, CDR3 was defined as the stretch from the second conserved V-encoded cysteine up to the conserved J-encoded phenylalanine. In an earlier analysis of roughly 610 of the donors, sequences lacking an unambiguous match to a single V gene segment were excluded. An earlier analysis of fewer than 750 of the donors called V segments functional above 56.7% productive rearrangements and segregating when the between-donor standard deviation exceeded 5%. A statistical classification framework was developed to diagnose cytomegalovirus status using the catalog of TCR beta chain sequences. In a later analysis, V and J genes were assigned by comparing TCR nucleotide sequences against IMGT/GENE-DB human TR gene sequences. The TCRdist pipeline was used in a later analysis to assign CDR3 sequences and most-parsimonious VDJ recombination scenarios. In a later analysis, every TCR beta chain was defined by the combination of its CDR3 amino acid sequence and its V-gene family, and reads without a unique V-gene family were dropped. As a way to deal with suspected cross-contamination and a sequencing artifact, a later analysis dropped 592 nucleotide sequences that were highly shared and had low generation probability. A later analysis calculated a clonal expansion index for each public chain from normalized within-repertoire ranks of inferred template counts. In a later analysis, generation probabilities were computed with a VDJ recombination model fitted to out-of-frame rearrangements, and the resulting probabilities were checked against IGoR. In a later analysis, TCR-TCR, TCR-HLA and TCR-CMV co-occurrence was scored with hypergeometric tests, and a repertoire-size bias correction was applied to TCR pairs. In a later analysis, false discovery rates were estimated by permuting HLA or CMV assignments 20 times. In a later analysis, co-occurring TCRs were grouped using DBSCAN, with TCRdist sequence similarity added in when clustering inside HLA-allele-positive subsets. Repertoires with fewer than 30,000 or more than 120,000 public chains, plus five repertoires with anomalous nucleotide sharing, were excluded from co-occurrence clustering. In TCRdb, the immuneACCESS table is reduced to in-frame sequences with V and J assigned. These tables do not hold every clone; where another copy was compared, an unresolved V gene accounts for under half, and the others remain unexplained. V and J calls and clone size are as listed in that table; D and trimming were resolved from the DNA. In this sample's table one finds roughly 51,000 clones. Together, the top ten hold approximately 11% of the sample.

The CDR3 starts with the cysteine, ends with the phenylalanine, and has 14 residues. The DNA shown is the 42-base CDR3, in frame from base 1. Trimming removed 5 bases from V and 2 bases from J; the gene matches leave 3 bases unexplained. The germline V gene specifies MNHEY as CDR1 and SVGAGI as CDR2. The V gene is TRBV6-5 and the J gene is TRBJ1-1; the junction holds 9 bases that match TRBD1. Sequenced sample: PBMCs. This receptor was identified in a woman aged 45-65 years in good health and CMV-seropositive. The DNA is as follows: TGTGCCAGCAGTCTCACAGGGGGCAACACTGAAGCTTTCTTT. This is translated as CASSLTGGNTEAFF.